This paragraph covers one T cell receptor beta chain sequence. The CDR3 is 14 residues long. V dropped 6 bases and J dropped 9; count of bases not matched to a gene: 9. Germline V gene data show CDR1 as SGDLS and CDR2 as YYNGEE. The source of the sample is a study of early stage breast cancer tumors. Libraries were prepared by immunoSEQ multiplex PCR; TCRdb keeps only in-frame clonotypes and omits some of them. The data show some 70,000 clones, around 85% seen once. The sequence derives from a person in their 60s with breast cancer. The specimen was blood. The chain combines TRBV9 with TRBJ2-1; 10 bases are a match to TRBD2. CDR3 DNA: TGTGCCAGCACCCCTGCTAGCGGGAGCATTGAGCAGTTCTTC. Its protein product is CASTPASGSIEQFF.